The 26 T cell receptor beta chains presented below share a single source sample, sequenced in a study of cytomegalovirus exposure and HLA in healthy donors. PCR used 60 Vbeta primers and 13 Jbeta primers. The data were produced by immunoSEQ multiplex PCR, yet TCRdb's version contains in-frame clones alone and is incomplete. The sample yields around 30,000 clones, around nine tenths seen once. Material for sequencing was PBMCs. The receptors were gathered from a boy between 10 and 17 years old in good health and CMV-seronegative.

The gene calls are TRBV27 and TRBJ2-5; D is possibly TRBD2 (5 bases). The CDR3 totals 14 residues. CDR1 and CDR2 (germline): MNHEY, SMNVEV (reference sequence). The germline V and J ends were trimmed by 9 bases and 0 bases, with 14 bases remaining between them. The CDR3 region has the DNA TGTGCCAGGGAGGTTAATGGCGACCAAGAGACCCAGTACTTC. This sequence encodes CAREVNGDQETQYF.

This chain uses TRBV6-4 with TRBJ2-2; perhaps TRBD1 as D (5 bases). The germline gives CDR1 MRHNA, CDR2 SNTAGT. V was pared by 3 bases and J by 4 bases, with 9 bases between. CDR3 size: 14 residues. The CDR3 DNA reads TGTGCCAGCAGTGAGTCAGGGTCCACCGGGGAGCTGTTTTTT. Its protein is CASSESGSTGELFF.

CDR3 sequence reads: CASSPVAGRYYEQYF. The CDR3 DNA reads as TGTGCCAGCAGCCCCGTAGCGGGGCGATACTACGAGCAGTACTTC. This rearrangement joins TRBV27 to TRBJ2-7; 8 bases line up with TRBD2. Germline V gives CDR1 MNHEY, CDR2 SMNVEV (reference sequence). Trimming took 6 bases from V and 3 from J; bases not matched to a gene: 10. CDR3 length: 15 amino acids.

This clone occurred once. The chain carries TRBV4-2 and TRBJ2-1; 13 nucleotides line up with TRBD2. This CDR3 is built from 21 residues. V was clipped by 1 base and J by 0 bases; unmatched bases: 12. Per the germline V gene, CDR1 is LGHNA and CDR2 is YNFKEQ. The CDR3 DNA sequence: TGTGCCAGCAGCCAAGGGGTTCCGGGACTAGCGGGGCCCCGCTCCTACAATGAGCAGTTCTTC. It yields the protein CASSQGVPGLAGPRSYNEQFF.

The chain couples TRBV6-5 to TRBJ1-4; the match to TRBD1 covers 8 bases. Germline assignment: CDR1 MNHEY and CDR2 SVGAGI. V was clipped by 10 bases and J by 3 bases; unmatched bases: 10. The CDR3 loop spans 15 amino acids. CDR3 sequence: CATRGTGSANEKLFF. CDR3 coding DNA: TGTGCCACCCGCGGGACAGGTTCGGCTAATGAAAAACTGTTTTTT.

The chain combines TRBV7-3 with TRBJ2-5, with 7 nucleotides matching TRBD2. The CDR3 spans 15 residues. V was pared by 2 bases and J by 1 base, with 4 bases of the junction left unmatched. The germline gives CDR1 SGHTA, CDR2 FQGTGA. The CDR3 region is CASSLHGGIQETQYF. The DNA of the CDR3 is TGTGCCAGCAGCTTACACGGGGGGATCCAAGAGACCCAGTACTTC.

The chain combines TRBV11-2 with TRBJ2-2; 8 positions match TRBD1. V gave up 4 bases and J gave up 3 bases; unmatched junction bases: 10. This CDR3 is built from 17 residues. Germline lookup yields CDR1 SGHAT and CDR2 FQNNGV. The DNA for the CDR3 is TGTGCCAGCAGCTCCCTTGCCGTGACAGGGGACACCGGGGAGCTGTTTTTT. Residues: CASSSLAVTGDTGELFF.

The J gene is TRBJ1-1, the V gene TRBV5-6; TRBD1 aligns across 9 bases. Germline CDR1 SGHDT, CDR2 YYEEEE. Trimming removed 6 bases from V and 4 bases from J; junction bases left unmatched: 13. The CDR3 spans 16 residues. In DNA, the CDR3 is TGTGCCAGCAACTTCAATACAGGGACAGGGACCACTGAAGCTTTCTTT. Protein sequence: CASNFNTGTGTTEAFF.

V usage is TRBV6-6 and J usage is TRBJ2-5, with TRBD1 as a possible D gene (6 bases). Trimming stripped 8 bases from V and 5 bases from J, with 12 bases between. The CDR3 has 12 residues. From germline, CDR1 is MNHNY and CDR2 SVGAGI (reference sequence). CDR3: CASGRGSETQYF. The CDR3, as DNA: TGTGCCAGCGGTAGGGGGTCTGAGACCCAGTACTTC.

The gene calls are TRBV11-2 and TRBJ1-3, with D tentatively TRBD1 (5 bases). V was pared by 0 bases and J by 4 bases, with 10 bases between. Germline V gives CDR1 SGHAT, CDR2 FQNNGV. This CDR3 comprises 15 residues. CDR3 residues: CASSLEGGPGNTIYF. CDR3 sequence (DNA): TGTGCCAGCAGCTTAGAGGGGGGACCGGGAAACACCATATATTTT. The complete variable domain, with remaining parts taken from reference TRBV11-2 and TRBJ1-3, reads EAGVAQSPRYKIIEKRQSVAFWCNPISGHATLYWYQQILGQGPKLLIQFQNNGVVDDSQLPKDRFSAERLKGVDSTLKIQPAKLEDSAVYLCASSLEGGPGNTIYFGEGSWLTVV.

The rearrangement uses TRBV9 and TRBJ1-6; possible D gene TRBD1, 5 bases. The germline CDR1 and CDR2 sequences are SGDLS and YYNGEE. This CDR3 contains 17 residues. Trimming pared 0 bases from V and 0 bases from J, leaving 10 bases between. CDR3 region: CASSVGQTSSYNSPLHF. The CDR3, as DNA: TGTGCCAGCAGCGTAGGACAGACGAGCTCCTATAATTCACCCCTCCACTTT.

The chain links TRBV7-6 to TRBJ2-5, with 7 positions matching TRBD2. The tail of the sequence fits TRBJ2-7 better, so the J call may be wrong. The CDR3 runs to 13 residues. CDR1 SGHVS and CDR2 FNYEAQ come from the germline V gene. CDR3 protein: CASSLMGGDEQYF. Here the CDR3 DNA reads TGTGCCAGCAGCCTAATGGGAGGGGACGAGCAGTACTTC.

The sample holds a few counts of this clone. The V gene is TRBV10-3, the J gene TRBJ2-7, with D unresolved. Between the trimmed V and J ends, which lost 2 bases and 0 bases, there was a span of 8 bases. The CDR3 extends over 14 amino acids. From germline, CDR1 is ENHRY and CDR2 SYGVKD. The CDR3 DNA sequence: TGTGCCATCAGTGAGGGCAGATTCTCCTACGAGCAGTACTTC. It translates to CAISEGRFSYEQYF.

This clone was recorded a few times. The rearrangement joins TRBV2 to TRBJ1-1; D might be TRBD1 (6 bases). This CDR3 contains 14 residues. CDR1 and CDR2 (germline): SNHLY, FYNNEI. V dropped 7 bases and J dropped 0 bases, with 12 bases sitting between them. CDR3 nucleotide sequence: TGTGCCAGCAAATCGGGACACTTGAACACTGAAGCTTTCTTT. Translated, it gives CASKSGHLNTEAFF.

J is TRBJ2-2 and V is TRBV7-9; 8 positions agree with TRBD2. V shed 2 bases and J 4 bases; nucleotides not matched to a gene: 9. CDR3 length: 17 amino acids. The germline gives CDR1 SEHNR, CDR2 FQNEAQ (reference sequence). The CDR3 here is CASSLNKGLDRTGELFF. The CDR3 nucleotides read TGTGCCAGCAGCTTAAATAAGGGACTAGACCGCACCGGGGAGCTGTTTTTT.

The chain is built from TRBV7-9 and TRBJ2-3; D call uncertain. Germline V gene data show CDR1 as SEHNR and CDR2 as FQNEAQ (reference sequence). Trimming took off 5 bases at V and 4 bases at J, with 10 bases between the two ends. The CDR3 runs to 13 residues. CDR3 nucleotides: TGTGCCAGCAGCACCCCCGGTTCAGATACGCAGTATTTT. Encoded protein: CASSTPGSDTQYF.

The rearrangement links TRBV7-8 to TRBJ2-3; D remains ambiguous. This CDR3 spans 15 amino acids. The germline V and J ends were trimmed by 5 bases and 0 bases, with 12 bases remaining between them. Germline V CDR1 and CDR2: SGHVS, FQNEAQ. The CDR3 DNA follows: TGTGCCAGCAGCCCACAGACGGTTAGCACAGATACGCAGTATTTT. As protein: CASSPQTVSTDTQYF.

The chain uses TRBV28 and TRBJ1-4; D is unresolved. This CDR3 contains 16 residues. V lost 2 bases and J 0 bases, leaving 10 bases between the germline ends. Germline loops: CDR1 MDHEN, CDR2 SYDVKM. Here the CDR3 reads CASSLPKGATNEKLFF. CDR3 DNA: TGTGCCAGCAGTTTACCGAAGGGAGCAACTAATGAAAAACTGTTTTTT.

This clone has a single count. The V and J genes are TRBV19 and TRBJ1-6; 9 nucleotides match TRBD1. The CDR3 is made up of 14 amino acids. Unmatched junction bases numbered 5, after V lost 5 bases and J lost 9 bases. Per the germline V gene, CDR1 is LNHDA and CDR2 is SQIVND (reference sequence). CDR3 bases: TGTGCCAGTAGTGAGGGGACAGGGACTTCACCCCTCCACTTT. Translating gives CASSEGTGTSPLHF.

V is TRBV5-4 and J is TRBJ2-7; 8 positions match TRBD2. Germline V gene lookup returns CDR1 SGHNT and CDR2 YYREEE (reference sequence). The V segment lost 1 base and the J segment 3 bases; nucleotides outside the gene matches: 3. The CDR3 totals 14 residues. The DNA of the CDR3 is TGTGCCAGCAGCTTGAGTGCGGGGGGCTACGAGCAGTACTTC. This gives the protein CASSLSAGGYEQYF.

The chain carries TRBV7-9 and TRBJ1-1; weak D call: TRBD1 (6 bases). CDR3 length: 12 amino acids. V shed 3 bases and J shed 5 bases, with 7 bases lying between them. Germline V gene lookup returns CDR1 SEHNR and CDR2 FQNEAQ (reference sequence). CDR3 coding DNA: TGTGCCAGCAGCTTTACAGGGACTGAAGCTTTCTTT. As protein: CASSFTGTEAFF.

The chain uses TRBV29-1 and TRBJ2-3, with 14 bases matching TRBD2. The germline CDR1 and CDR2 sequences are SQVTM and ANQGSEA. The J segment lost 0 bases and the V segment lost 6 bases, leaving 5 bases of the junction unmatched. This CDR3 region has 16 residues. The CDR3 reads CSVTSGGAPSTDTQYF. The CDR3 bases are TGCAGCGTGACTAGCGGGGGGGCGCCTAGCACAGATACGCAGTATTTT.

The rearrangement uses TRBV2 and TRBJ2-7; D perhaps matches TRBD1 (6 bases). With 4 bases removed from V and 4 bases from J, the gap between germline ends came to 17 bases. The CDR3 has 15 residues. Germline lookup yields CDR1 SNHLY and CDR2 FYNNEI. The CDR3 DNA reads TGTGCCAGCAGTGCTCAGGGACAAGCACCATACGAGCAGTACTTC. It yields the protein CASSAQGQAPYEQYF.

The V gene is TRBV15, the J gene TRBJ2-2, with 8 bases identical to TRBD1. This CDR3 spans 16 amino acids. Germline V CDR1 and CDR2: LNHNV, YYDKDF (reference sequence). Losses at the gene ends were 3 bases for V and 4 bases for J; bases not matched to a gene: 7. As DNA, the CDR3 is TGTGCCACCAGCAGGGAAGGACAGGGAGGCACCGGGGAGCTGTTTTTT. This translates into CATSREGQGGTGELFF.

The V gene is TRBV5-6, the J gene TRBJ2-1, with 8 nucleotides matching TRBD1. Trimming cost V 5 bases and J 4 bases; bases outside gene matches: 2. This CDR3 contains 13 residues. Per germline, CDR1 SGHDT and CDR2 YYEEEE. CDR3 DNA sequence: TGTGCCAGCAGTCACAGGGGGTACAATGAGCAGTTCTTC. Translation gives CASSHRGYNEQFF.

Only one count was recorded for this clone. The chain employs TRBV4-1 and TRBJ2-3; TRBD2 might be the D (7 bases). This CDR3 region has 16 residues. The germline V and J ends were trimmed by 0 bases and 2 bases, with 12 bases remaining between them. Germline V gene lookup returns CDR1 MGHRA and CDR2 YSYEKL. Here the CDR3 reads CASSQDRGGLTDTQYF. The CDR3 nucleotides are TGCGCCAGCAGCCAAGATCGCGGGGGCCTCACAGATACGCAGTATTTT.